This record concerns one TCR beta chain sequence. The data originate from a study of OX40 agonist ivuxolimab in advanced cancers. The investigators sampled blood at baseline, at cycle 4 day 1, and at cycle 7 day 1. From germline, CDR1 is SGHTA and CDR2 FQGNSA. This CDR3 contains 16 residues. Assay: immunoSEQ multiplex PCR; the TCRdb copy retains only in-frame clones and omits some. The sample holds around 60,000 clones, approximately 91% seen once. The specimen was CD4+ or CD8+ T cells sorted from blood, collected in a trial of the OX40 agonist ivuxolimab. This sequence was found in an adult with an advanced solid tumor such as melanoma, head and neck, liver or kidney cancer. The chain links TRBV7-2 to TRBJ2-5; 7 nucleotides agree with TRBD2. TRBJ2-7 matches the DNA end more closely, so the J call is doubtful. DNA of the CDR3: TGTGCCAGCAGCCGATTCCTCGGACTAGACTCCTACGAGCAGTACTTC. It encodes CASSRFLGLDSYEQYF.